The 21 T cell receptor beta chains presented below share a single source sample, sequenced in a study of cytomegalovirus exposure and HLA in healthy donors. PCR was performed using 60 Vbeta and 13 Jbeta primers. The protocol was immunoSEQ multiplex PCR, while the TCRdb copy is restricted to in-frame clones and leaves out a portion. The repertoire has approximately 74,000 clones, about 64% of them found once; the top ten carry more than 5%. The sample taken for sequencing was PBMCs. These receptors were taken from a man aged 30 to 45 in good health and CMV-seropositive.

Relative to its sample, this clone is medium-sized. Other DNA sequences within the sample encode an identical CDR3. The chain is built from TRBV9 and TRBJ2-1, with D maybe TRBD2 (5 bases). Germline V gene sequence: CDR1 SGDLS, CDR2 YYNGEE. This CDR3 contains 16 residues. Trimming pared 2 bases from V and 1 base from J, leaving 13 bases between. The CDR3 coding sequence is TGTGCCAGCAGCGTCCAACCGGGAAATTCCTACAATGAGCAGTTCTTC. Protein product: CASSVQPGNSYNEQFF.

The chain joins TRBV6-5 to TRBJ2-7; 7 bases align to TRBD2. The CDR3 loop spans 14 amino acids. With 6 bases clipped from V and 2 bases from J, the junction kept 7 bases outside the gene matches. Germline V gene sequence: CDR1 MNHEY, CDR2 SVGAGI. Here the CDR3 reads CASSLAAATYEQYF. Here the CDR3 DNA reads TGTGCCAGCAGCCTAGCGGCGGCCACCTACGAGCAGTACTTC.

This clone was found a few times. The sample holds other DNA sequences that translate to the same CDR3. The chain has TRBV25-1 and TRBJ1-2; the D is unclear. The V gene lost 4 bases and the J gene lost 7 bases, with 7 bases spanning the gap. Germline V gene sequence: CDR1 MGHDK, CDR2 SYGVNS. This CDR3 has 11 amino acids. The CDR3 loop reads CASSAGIGYTF. The CDR3 DNA sequence: TGTGCCAGCAGTGCAGGCATTGGCTACACCTTC.

V and J are TRBV4-1 and TRBJ1-3; D not certain. V was pared by 3 bases and J by 4 bases, with 13 bases between. The germline V gene encodes CDR1 MGHRA and CDR2 YSYEKL. CDR3 length equals 15 residues. The DNA for the CDR3 is TGCGCCAGCAGCCATCCCGGACTCGGCGGAAACACCATATATTTT. Its protein is CASSHPGLGGNTIYF.

The chain links TRBV6-1 to TRBJ1-2; D gene uncertain. Per germline, CDR1 MNHNS and CDR2 SASEGT. This CDR3 has 17 amino acids. Trimming took off 1 base at V and 2 bases at J, with 17 bases between the two ends. The CDR3 spells CASSEDRRQAGNYGYTF. Written as DNA, the CDR3 is TGTGCCAGCAGTGAAGATCGCCGGCAGGCGGGCAACTATGGCTACACCTTC.

The chain is built from TRBV7-9 and TRBJ1-5; 8 positions agree with TRBD1. This CDR3 region has 16 residues. The V segment lost 5 bases and the J segment 3 bases; nucleotides outside the gene matches: 9. Germline V CDR1 and CDR2: SEHNR, FQNEAQ (reference sequence). CDR3: CASSQTDRAINQPQHF. In nucleotides, the CDR3 is TGTGCCAGCAGCCAAACGGACAGGGCGATCAATCAGCCCCAGCATTTT.

The chain combines TRBV19 with TRBJ2-1, with 12 bases fitting TRBD2. Per the germline V gene, CDR1 is LNHDA and CDR2 is SQIVND (reference sequence). This CDR3 comprises 15 residues. V lost 6 bases and J lost 1; bases outside the gene matches: 1. The CDR3 spells CASSTSGRSYNEQFF. The CDR3 DNA follows: TGTGCCAGTAGCACTAGCGGGAGGTCCTACAATGAGCAGTTCTTC. The variable domain in full, with the rest retrieved from reference TRBV19 and TRBJ2-1, is DGGITQSPKYLFRKEGQNVTLSCEQNLNHDAMYWYRQDPGQGLRLIYYSQIVNDFQKGDIAEGYSVSREKKESFPLTVTSAQKNPTAFYLCASSTSGRSYNEQFFGPGTRLTVL.

V is TRBV27 and J is TRBJ2-3, with 8 bases that match TRBD2. V was clipped by 6 bases and J by 0 bases; unmatched bases: 8. CDR1 is MNHEY, CDR2 SMNVEV, per germline (reference sequence). This CDR3 is built from 16 residues. CDR3 protein: CASRGGERGSTDTQYF. CDR3 bases: TGTGCCAGCAGGGGGGGGGAGCGGGGGAGCACAGATACGCAGTATTTT.

The gene calls are TRBV21-1 and TRBJ1-4. TRBV21-1 is deemed a pseudogene. This CDR3 comprises 16 residues. The CDR3 bases are TGTGCCAGCAGCAAAGACGTGGGTTTCGGGGGTGAAAAACTGTTTTTT. It is translated as CASSKDVGFGGEKLFF.

A few counts support this clone. The V gene is TRBV30, the J gene TRBJ2-3, with a weak D call TRBD1 (6 bases). The germline CDR1 and CDR2 sequences are GTSNPN and SVGIG (reference sequence). This CDR3 is built from 13 residues. V lost 3 bases and J 4 bases, leaving 11 bases between the germline ends. This CDR3 is CAWRIQGSDTQYF. The CDR3 DNA follows: TGTGCCTGGAGAATACAGGGCTCAGATACGCAGTATTTT.

CDR3 protein: CASTYRRGASGNTIYF. CDR3 nucleotide sequence: TGTGCCAGCACCTACAGGAGGGGAGCCTCTGGAAACACCATATATTTT. This chain connects TRBV11-2 to TRBJ1-3, with D possibly matching TRBD1 (5 bases). From germline, CDR1 is SGHAT and CDR2 FQNNGV. CDR3 length: 16 residues. The V and J ends lost 7 bases and 0 bases respectively, with 16 bases between them.

V is TRBV7-2 and J is TRBJ2-3; 10 nucleotides align to TRBD2. Trimming at V came to 5 bases and at J to 9 bases, leaving 5 bases not matched to a gene. Germline CDR1 SGHTA, CDR2 FQGNSA. The CDR3 length is 13 residues. The CDR3 DNA follows: TGTGCCAGCAGCCCCAGCGGGAGGGAAACGCAGTATTTT. Translating gives CASSPSGRETQYF.

The CDR3 region has the DNA TGTGCCAGCAGTTCCCCGGGACAGGGTTATTCACCCCTCCACTTT. It encodes CASSSPGQGYSPLHF. The chain joins TRBV28 to TRBJ1-6; TRBD1 matches at 9 bases. The germline gives CDR1 MDHEN, CDR2 SYDVKM. Germline trimming cut 4 bases from V and 8 bases from J; bases unmatched to any gene: 6. This CDR3 is 15 amino acids long. The full variable domain, completed using reference TRBV28 and TRBJ1-6, is DVKVTQSSRYLVKRTGEKVFLECVQDMDHENMFWYRQDPGLGLRLIYFSYDVKMKEKGDIPEGYSVSREKKERFSLILESASTNQTSMYLCASSSPGQGYSPLHFGNGTRLTVT.

The CDR3 coding sequence is TGTGCCAGCAGCCAAGATCCTGGGACTCATAATTCACCCCTCCACTTT. Amino acid sequence: CASSQDPGTHNSPLHF. The V call is TRBV4-2, the J call TRBJ1-6; a possible D gene is TRBD1 (5 bases). This CDR3 is built from 16 residues. Germline CDR1 LGHNA, CDR2 YNFKEQ. Trimming left V 0 bases short and J 5 bases short, with 11 bases between.

The genes are TRBV10-3 and TRBJ2-3, with 7 bases identical to TRBD2. Germline V gene lookup returns CDR1 ENHRY and CDR2 SYGVKD. Germline trimming cut 6 bases from V and 3 bases from J; bases unmatched to any gene: 9. This CDR3 spans 15 amino acids. The CDR3 DNA reads TGTGCCATCAGCCTTTCGACTAGCCAGACAGATACGCAGTATTTT. It encodes CAISLSTSQTDTQYF.

The CDR3 sequence is CSAQSGDGYTF. CDR3 DNA: TGCAGCGCCCAGTCCGGGGATGGCTACACCTTC. V usage is TRBV29-1 and J usage is TRBJ1-2; no reliable D call. The V gene's germline CDR1 is SQVTM and CDR2 ANQGSEA. Trimming took 7 bases from V and 6 from J, leaving 12 bases between them. The CDR3 covers 11 residues.

This chain links TRBV6-5 with TRBJ2-7; TRBD1 might be the D (5 bases). The CDR3 totals 13 residues. V lost 0 bases to trimming and J lost 6 bases, with 9 bases between them. Germline values: CDR1 MNHEY, CDR2 SVGAGI. CDR3 nucleotide sequence: TGTGCCAGCAGTTACTCGTCAGGGCGCGAGCAGTACTTC. Translating gives CASSYSSGREQYF.

The chain employs TRBV5-1 and TRBJ2-3; 9 nucleotides agree with TRBD2. The CDR3 sequence is 15 residues long. After removal of 2 bases from V and 2 bases from J, the junction contained 3 bases not matched to a gene. Germline lookup yields CDR1 SGHRS and CDR2 YFSETQ. The CDR3 region is CASSFSGGDTDTQYF. The CDR3 DNA is TGCGCCAGCAGCTTTAGCGGGGGAGACACAGATACGCAGTATTTT. The full variable domain, in which reference TRBV5-1 and TRBJ2-3 provide the parts outside the CDR3, is KAGVTQTPRYLIKTRGQQVTLSCSPISGHRSVSWYQQTPGQGLQFLFEYFSETQRNKGNFPGRFSGRQFSNSRSEMNVSTLELGDSALYLCASSFSGGDTDTQYFGPGTRLTVL.

The V and J genes are TRBV30 and TRBJ1-2; 9 bases agree with TRBD1. The CDR3 spans 16 residues. Germline V CDR1 and CDR2: GTSNPN, SVGIG (reference sequence). V trimming: 1 base; J trimming: 1 base; junction bases outside the gene matches: 7. The CDR3 bases are TGTGCCTGGAGTGGCCCACAGGGGGCGCGTAACTATGGCTACACCTTC. It yields the protein CAWSGPQGARNYGYTF. The whole variable domain, filled in from reference TRBV30 and TRBJ1-2, reads SQTIHQWPATLVQPVGSPLSLECTVEGTSNPNLYWYRQAAGRGLQLLFYSVGIGQISSEVPQNLSASRPQDRQFILSSKKLLLSDSGFYLCAWSGPQGARNYGYTFGSGTRLTVV.

The chain recombines TRBV30 with TRBJ2-1; D remains unclear. CDR3 length: 13 residues. Germline CDR1 is GTSNPN and CDR2 is SVGIG (reference sequence). The ends were cut back, 0 bases at V and 3 bases at J, with 6 bases in the middle. DNA of the CDR3: TGTGCCTGGAGTGTCAGGCGCTACAATGAGCAGTTCTTC. Translation: CAWSVRRYNEQFF.

This chain connects TRBV19 to TRBJ2-3, with 7 bases lining up with TRBD2. The CDR3 is 20 amino acids. Germline CDR1 is LNHDA and CDR2 is SQIVND (reference sequence). Trimming at V came to 3 bases and at J to 1 base, leaving 19 bases not matched to a gene. The CDR3 sequence is CASSIRSWGGDGIGTDTQYF. The CDR3 nucleotides read TGTGCCAGTAGTATCAGGTCGTGGGGGGGAGACGGAATCGGCACAGATACGCAGTATTTT. Together with reference TRBV19 and TRBJ2-3, the CDR3 gives the full variable domain: DGGITQSPKYLFRKEGQNVTLSCEQNLNHDAMYWYRQDPGQGLRLIYYSQIVNDFQKGDIAEGYSVSREKKESFPLTVTSAQKNPTAFYLCASSIRSWGGDGIGTDTQYFGPGTRLTVL.